The 20 T cell receptor beta chains in this list originate from one sample, sequenced in a study of T-cell reconstitution after alpha-beta-depleted transplantation in children. Construction of the TCRbeta library involved unique molecular identifiers. TCRdb ran MiXCR on the PCR reads and lists one entry per CDR3 protein. Of 150,000 to 200,000 distinct CDR3 sequences in the sample, approximately 6.8% were seen once. The starting material was PBMCs from the stem cell graft donor, obtained from the stem cell graft. The receptors were sampled from a human donor who donated a stem cell graft to a child with Wiskott-Aldrich syndrome.

This clonotype was seen repeatedly, ten times or more. The V gene is TRBV4-1, the J gene TRBJ2-1, with 8 bases matching TRBD2. Unmatched junction bases numbered 5, after V lost 2 bases and J lost 5 bases. The CDR3 extends over 15 amino acids. Germline V gene lookup returns CDR1 MGHRA and CDR2 YSYEKL. CDR3 sequence (DNA): TGCGCCAGCAGCCAAAAATCGGGGGGGGACAATGAGCAGTTCTTC. It codes for CASSQKSGGDNEQFF.

The chain has TRBV28 and TRBJ2-7; unclear D gene. CDR1 and CDR2 from the germline V gene are MDHEN and SYDVKM. V was shortened by 3 bases and J by 0 bases, with 9 bases between the two germline ends. The CDR3 contains 14 residues. CDR3 bases: TGTGCCAGCAGTTTTTTCCCGGACTCCTACGAGCAGTACTTC. Its protein is CASSFFPDSYEQYF. The full variable domain, its missing parts supplied by reference TRBV28 and TRBJ2-7, is DVKVTQSSRYLVKRTGEKVFLECVQDMDHENMFWYRQDPGLGLRLIYFSYDVKMKEKGDIPEGYSVSREKKERFSLILESASTNQTSMYLCASSFFPDSYEQYFGPGTRLTVT.

This clonotype came up many times. CDR3 bases: TGTGCCAGCAGTGTCCAGCCGGGACAGGGGCCTTTCACTGAAGCTTTCTTT. Its translation: CASSVQPGQGPFTEAFF. This chain joins TRBV25-1 and TRBJ1-1; TRBD1 matches 10 bases. With V trimmed by 4 bases and J by 4 bases, 12 bases remained unmatched. Per germline, CDR1 MGHDK and CDR2 SYGVNS. There are 17 residues in the CDR3.

This clonotype came up once. The chain links TRBV5-6 to TRBJ2-7; tentatively, D is TRBD2 (5 bases). Germline V CDR1 and CDR2: SGHDT, YYEEEE. Trimming shortened V by 1 base and J by 4 bases, and 12 bases separated the two germline ends. The CDR3 runs to 14 residues. CDR3: CASSLLRGGYEQYF. The CDR3 DNA sequence: TGTGCCAGCAGCTTGTTACGCGGAGGTTACGAGCAGTACTTC.

This clonotype was picked up many times. The V call is TRBV10-2, the J call TRBJ2-3; 7 bases map to TRBD1. The germline V gene encodes CDR1 WSHSY and CDR2 SAAADI. This CDR3 contains 15 residues. V gave up 0 bases and J gave up 2 bases; unmatched junction bases: 2. The CDR3 reads CASSESRGYTDTQYF. The CDR3 DNA reads as TGCGCCAGCAGTGAGTCCAGGGGGTACACAGATACGCAGTATTTT.

This clonotype was recorded at least ten times. This rearrangement joins TRBV28 to TRBJ2-7, with TRBD1 matching 7 bases. The CDR3 consists of 15 residues. Looked up from germline, CDR1 is MDHEN and CDR2 is SYDVKM. The V and J ends lost 5 bases and 2 bases, in that order; junction bases with no gene match: 9. The CDR3 region is CASSPSRDRAYEQYF. CDR3 DNA sequence: TGTGCCAGCAGTCCATCAAGGGACAGAGCCTACGAGCAGTACTTC.

This clonotype was seen ten or more times. In nucleotides, the CDR3 is TGTGCCAGCAGCTTCTCTCCCGAGCAGTACTTC. Its protein product is CASSFSPEQYF. This chain links TRBV7-9 with TRBJ2-7; D is unresolved. This CDR3 spans 11 amino acids. Looked up from germline, CDR1 is SEHNR and CDR2 is FQNEAQ (reference sequence). V was cut by 3 bases and J by 6 bases, with 6 bases left in between.

This clonotype was seen many times. The chain uses TRBV3-1 and TRBJ2-7; TRBD1 might be the D (5 bases). The CDR3 runs to 16 residues. The V and J ends lost 5 bases and 3 bases respectively, with 20 bases between them. Germline V lookup: CDR1 LGHDT, CDR2 YNNKEL (reference sequence). CDR3 nucleotides: TGTGCCAGCAGCTTCGGGCCTTTCCCTCAGGGCTACGAGCAGTACTTC. Translated: CASSFGPFPQGYEQYF.

The chain has TRBV30 and TRBJ1-2, with 7 bases identical to TRBD1. Germline CDR1 reads GTSNPN; CDR2 reads SVGIG (reference sequence). The CDR3 loop spans 14 amino acids. Germline trimming cut 4 bases from V and 5 bases from J; bases unmatched to any gene: 10. The CDR3, as DNA: TGTGCCTGGATACGACAGGGAAACTTTTATGGCTACACCTTC. This encodes CAWIRQGNFYGYTF.

Many counts were recorded for this clonotype. The genes are TRBV6-2 or TRBV6-3 and TRBJ2-3; perhaps TRBD2 as D (7 bases). The length of the CDR3 is 16 residues. Trimming pared 4 bases from V and 6 bases from J, leaving 20 bases between. In germline, CDR1 is MNHEY, CDR2 SVGEGT. The CDR3 DNA sequence: TGTGCCAGCAGTTTACCAAGTGGCGGGGGCCAGGATACGCAGTATTTT. Translation gives CASSLPSGGGQDTQYF.

This chain connects TRBV18 to TRBJ2-3; 9 bases align to TRBD1. The CDR3 length is 16 residues. CDR1 is KGHSH, CDR2 LQKENI, per germline. V lost 6 bases and J lost 2; bases outside the gene matches: 9. The CDR3 loop reads CASSTTGQGNTDTQYF. The CDR3 coding sequence is TGTGCCAGCTCCACGACCGGACAGGGGAACACAGATACGCAGTATTTT.

This clonotype was recorded at least ten times. The V and J genes are TRBV19 and TRBJ1-2; D is perhaps TRBD1 (5 bases). CDR1 and CDR2 (germline): LNHDA, SQIVND (reference sequence). This CDR3 region has 12 residues. V was pared by 7 bases and J by 6 bases, with 12 bases between. The CDR3 loop is CASMRGSDGYTF. The CDR3 nucleotides read TGTGCCAGTATGAGGGGTTCGGATGGCTACACCTTC.

The chain recombines TRBV5-1 with TRBJ2-3; 7 nucleotides line up with TRBD1. Germline-derived CDR1 and CDR2 are SGHRS and YFSETQ. J lost 1 base, V lost 6 bases, and 2 bases had no gene match. The CDR3 consists of 13 residues. As DNA, the CDR3 is TGCGCCAGCAACCAGGGGGGCACAGATACGCAGTATTTT. This translates into CASNQGGTDTQYF.

This clonotype showed up many times. The J gene is TRBJ2-1, the V gene TRBV24-1; 9 positions agree with TRBD1. Germline lookup yields CDR1 KGHDR and CDR2 SFDVKD. The CDR3 extends over 16 amino acids. J lost 2 bases, V lost 2 bases, and 3 bases had no gene match. CDR3 in amino acids: CATSDSQGAPYNEQFF. In DNA, the CDR3 is TGTGCCACCAGTGATTCACAGGGGGCCCCCTACAATGAGCAGTTCTTC.

The sample holds many counts of this clonotype. This chain connects TRBV10-3 to TRBJ2-7; D gene uncertain. V lost 0 bases and J lost 6, with 9 bases in between. Germline CDR1 ENHRY, CDR2 SYGVKD. The CDR3 loop spans 13 amino acids. DNA of the CDR3: TGTGCCATCAGTGAGTCTACAGCCCTCGAGCAGTACTTC. It encodes CAISESTALEQYF.

This clonotype was picked up many times. CDR3 protein: CASSIGTGFRNEQFF. The CDR3 DNA reads TGCGCCAGCAGCATTGGGACAGGGTTCCGCAATGAGCAGTTCTTC. The V call is TRBV5-1, the J call TRBJ2-1; the match to TRBD1 covers 9 bases. CDR1 and CDR2 from the germline V gene are SGHRS and YFSETQ. The CDR3 runs 15 residues. The V segment lost 4 bases and the J segment 6 bases; nucleotides outside the gene matches: 8.

The chain carries TRBV6-5 and TRBJ1-4; D gene ambiguous. Germline assignment: CDR1 MNHEY and CDR2 SVGAGI. Trimming cost V 4 bases and J 5 bases, with 20 bases left between them. The CDR3 loop spans 17 amino acids. CDR3 amino acids: CASSSLSMGLGNEKLFF. The CDR3 DNA reads TGTGCCAGCAGTTCCCTGTCTATGGGTTTAGGGAATGAAAAACTGTTTTTT.

This clonotype was detected only a few times. The CDR3 sequence: CASSPLAGYEQYF. The DNA of the CDR3 is TGTGCCAGCTCACCACTGGCGGGCTACGAGCAGTACTTC. J is TRBJ2-7 and V is TRBV18; TRBD2 might be the D (5 bases). The CDR3 runs to 13 residues. Germline loops: CDR1 KGHSH, CDR2 LQKENI. V was clipped by 1 base and J by 3 bases, with 7 bases between them.

This clonotype was found many times. V gene TRBV4-1 combines with J gene TRBJ2-1; the match to TRBD2 covers 7 bases. The length of the CDR3 is 16 residues. With 0 bases clipped from V and 0 bases from J, the junction kept 2 bases outside the gene matches. Germline V gives CDR1 MGHRA, CDR2 YSYEKL. The DNA of the CDR3 is TGCGCCAGCAGCCAAGAGCGGGGGAGCTCCTACAATGAGCAGTTCTTC. This gives the protein CASSQERGSSYNEQFF.

Ten or more counts support this clonotype. This chain links TRBV29-1 with TRBJ2-5; TRBD2 agrees at 8 bases. After removal of 8 bases from V and 2 bases from J, the junction contained 10 bases not matched to a gene. The CDR3 has 14 residues. Germline V gene data show CDR1 as SQVTM and CDR2 as ANQGSEA. The CDR3 DNA reads as TGCAGCTGCCCGGGGGGGGGATCTCAAGAGACCCAGTACTTC. It translates to CSCPGGGSQETQYF.